What follows are 9 T cell receptor beta chains derived from one specimen sequenced in a study of naive and memory T cell subsets. Both TRBC1 and TRBC2 were covered by a beta constant-region primer of two equimolar oligonucleotides. TCRdb reprocessed the UMI-ligation and nested PCR reads via MiXCR and lists one record per CDR3 protein. Here the sample spans 100,000 or so distinct CDR3 sequences, roughly 7.3% being singletons. Sequenced material: central memory CD4+ T cells from blood. The receptors here all came from a human donor in good health.

There are a few counts of this clonotype. The chain combines TRBV6-2 or TRBV6-3 with TRBJ2-1, with 7 bases that match TRBD2. The junction had 9 bases not matched to a gene; V was cut back by 2 bases and J by 5 bases. The CDR3 sequence is 16 residues long. Germline CDR1 MNHEY, CDR2 SVGEGT. In nucleotides, the CDR3 is TGTGCCAGCAGTTACCCCTTGGCGGGAGCAAACAATGAGCAGTTCTTC. It is translated as CASSYPLAGANNEQFF.

This clonotype was observed a handful of times. The genes are TRBV12-3 or TRBV12-4 and TRBJ2-7; 15 bases agree with TRBD2. Losses at the gene ends were 5 bases for V and 5 bases for J; bases not matched to a gene: 16. CDR3 length equals 19 residues. The CDR3 here is CASSASIGLAGGISDEQYF. CDR3 DNA sequence: TGTGCCAGCAGTGCTTCAATCGGACTAGCGGGGGGGATCTCGGACGAGCAGTACTTC.

This clonotype was detected many times. This rearrangement joins TRBV29-1 to TRBJ2-5; D may be TRBD1 or TRBD2 (5 bases each). CDR1 and CDR2 from the germline V gene are SQVTM and ANQGSEA. Trimming took off 7 bases at V and 2 bases at J, with 14 bases between the two ends. This CDR3 has 13 residues. For the CDR3, the DNA is TGCAGCGCCCAGGGACGGAGACAAGAGACCCAGTACTTC. Encoded protein: CSAQGRRQETQYF.

This clonotype was recorded many times. This sequence joins TRBV2 and TRBJ1-4; weak D call: TRBD1 (6 bases). Germline CDR1 SNHLY, CDR2 FYNNEI. V shed 6 bases and J shed 2 bases, with 10 bases lying between them. This CDR3 is built from 14 residues. Here the CDR3 reads CASSLQGTNEKLFF. The CDR3 DNA reads TGTGCCAGCAGCCTACAGGGTACTAATGAAAAACTGTTTTTT.

In this sample, this clonotype turned up a few times. The chain has TRBV27 and TRBJ1-2; D is perhaps TRBD1 (5 bases). Trimming took 6 bases from V and 5 from J, leaving 10 bases between them. The CDR3 runs 12 residues. Germline assignment: CDR1 MNHEY and CDR2 SMNVEV (reference sequence). The DNA for the CDR3 is TGTGCCAGCAGACGAGGGGATTATGGCTACACCTTC. Its translation: CASRRGDYGYTF.

This chain connects TRBV6-6 to TRBJ2-5, with a weak D call TRBD1 (5 bases). This CDR3 contains 14 residues. Germline values: CDR1 MNHNY, CDR2 SVGAGI (reference sequence). V was trimmed by 6 bases and J by 0 bases, leaving 11 bases between them. DNA of the CDR3: TGTGCCAGCAGCCCCCGGACACACCAAGAGACCCAGTACTTC. Amino acids: CASSPRTHQETQYF.

This clonotype was observed a few times. CDR3 coding DNA: TGTGCCAGCAGCCTCCAGGGTCACAATCAGCCCCAGCATTTT. It yields the protein CASSLQGHNQPQHF. The chain has TRBV5-4 and TRBJ1-5; D possibly corresponds to TRBD1 (5 bases). Germline loops: CDR1 SGHNT, CDR2 YYREEE (reference sequence). The V gene lost 4 bases and the J gene lost 3 bases, with 11 bases spanning the gap. This CDR3 region has 14 residues.

CDR3 loop: CSTRVGGRTYEQYF. The CDR3 nucleotides are TGCAGTACCCGAGTGGGGGGAAGGACCTACGAGCAGTACTTC. The chain links TRBV20-1 to TRBJ2-7, with D tentatively TRBD2 (6 bases). The V end was cut by 8 bases, the J end by 2 bases, with 19 bases between. From germline, CDR1 is DFQATT and CDR2 SNEGSKA (reference sequence). The CDR3 contains 14 residues.

The rearrangement uses TRBV18 and TRBJ1-3; no definite D call. The CDR3 totals 19 residues. The V and J ends lost 6 bases and 4 bases respectively, with 28 bases between them. Germline values: CDR1 KGHSH, CDR2 LQKENI. This CDR3 reads CASSPNLQRPYSLGNTIYF. CDR3 nucleotides: TGTGCCAGCTCCCCGAACCTACAGAGACCCTACTCTCTGGGAAACACCATATATTTT.